Following are 32 T cell receptor beta chains from one sample sequenced in a study of shared clonotypes between healthy human individuals (dated by TCRdb to 2020 to 2022). For the CD8 naive samples, CD45RO-negative cells were positively selected for CCR7, yielding a CD45RA+CCR7+ population from which TemRA cells were excluded. Library prep was done by the immunoSEQ multiplex PCR assay. Sourced from immuneACCESS, this table was stored by TCRdb with only in-frame sequences that have V and J called. A share of the clones is absent; for the studies checked, an unresolved V gene accounts for under half, and the remainder has no known explanation. Recorded for this sample are about 2.2 million clones; around 93% of them occurred a single time. Together, the top ten hold around 1.7% of the sample. Input material: naive CD8+ T cells from PBMCs. The cell subset or site label here, explained by the study, means: CD45RA+CCR7+. These receptors all stem from a man aged 18 to 29 in good health. Some clones in this sample may be carry-over from other donors' samples.

V is TRBV27 and J is TRBJ2-7; D possibly matches TRBD1 or TRBD2 (5 bases each). The CDR3 is made up of 13 amino acids. CDR1 and CDR2 (germline): MNHEY, SMNVEV (reference sequence). The V gene lost 5 bases and the J gene lost 0 bases, with 8 bases spanning the gap. DNA of the CDR3: TGTGCCAGCAGTGCTGGGACCTCCTACGAGCAGTACTTC. This gives the protein CASSAGTSYEQYF.

The V call is TRBV2, the J call TRBJ2-1, with 14 bases lining up with TRBD2. The CDR3 covers 18 residues. The germline CDR1 and CDR2 sequences are SNHLY and FYNNEI. V trimming: 4 bases; J trimming: 0 bases; junction bases outside the gene matches: 5. CDR3 in amino acids: CASSGLAGGPGSYNEQFF. The CDR3 nucleotides read TGTGCCAGCAGTGGACTAGCGGGAGGGCCGGGCTCCTACAATGAGCAGTTCTTC. Variable domain in full (rest from reference TRBV2 and TRBJ2-1): EPEVTQTPSHQVTQMGQEVILRCVPISNHLYFYWYRQILGQKVEFLVSFYNNEISEKSEIFDDQFSVERPDGSNFTLKIRSTKLEDSAMYFCASSGLAGGPGSYNEQFFGPGTRLTVL.

The chain couples TRBV7-9 to TRBJ1-3; D call uncertain. The length of the CDR3 is 15 residues. Germline V gene lookup returns CDR1 SEHNR and CDR2 FQNEAQ (reference sequence). Trimming took 1 base from V and 0 from J, leaving 7 bases between them. This CDR3 is CASSLVGISGNTIYF. The DNA for the CDR3 is TGTGCCAGCAGCTTAGTAGGGATCTCTGGAAACACCATATATTTT.

The gene calls are TRBV11-2 and TRBJ2-7; TRBD1 might be the D (6 bases). Deletions cut 4 bases from V and 5 bases from J, with 21 bases between. The CDR3 extends over 16 amino acids. Germline CDR1 reads SGHAT; CDR2 reads FQNNGV. In DNA form, the CDR3 reads TGTGCCAGCAGCTCCCGGCGAGGGGGAGAGCGCGACGAGCAGTACTTC. This codes for CASSSRRGGERDEQYF. Together with reference TRBV11-2 and TRBJ2-7, the CDR3 gives the full variable domain: EAGVAQSPRYKIIEKRQSVAFWCNPISGHATLYWYQQILGQGPKLLIQFQNNGVVDDSQLPKDRFSAERLKGVDSTLKIQPAKLEDSAVYLCASSSRRGGERDEQYFGPGTRLTVT.

J is TRBJ2-6 and V is TRBV7-3; D remains unclear. Germline V lookup: CDR1 SGHTA, CDR2 FQGTGA. The germline V and J ends were trimmed by 3 bases and 0 bases, with 18 bases remaining between them. The length of the CDR3 is 19 residues. The CDR3 nucleotides are TGTGCCAGCAGCTTTAATTCCGGCGGACGCTTCTCTGGGGCCAACGTCCTGACTTTC. This encodes CASSFNSGGRFSGANVLTF.

The chain recombines TRBV28 with TRBJ1-2, with 7 nucleotides matching TRBD1. Per germline, CDR1 MDHEN and CDR2 SYDVKM. V shed 0 bases, J shed 7 bases, and the junction held 14 bases outside the gene matches. This CDR3 is built from 17 residues. The CDR3 bases are TGTGCCAGCAGTTTATGGAACGAGAACAGGGGCTTGGGTGGCTACACCTTC. This gives the protein CASSLWNENRGLGGYTF.

The V call is TRBV14, the J call TRBJ1-2; D uncertain. CDR3 length: 13 amino acids. Germline CDR1 SGHDN, CDR2 FVKESK. Trimming removed 0 bases at V and 4 bases at J, with 6 bases between. CDR3 sequence reads: CASSQETGYGYTF. The CDR3 DNA is TGTGCCAGCAGCCAAGAGACGGGCTATGGCTACACCTTC.

The V gene is TRBV7-2, the J gene TRBJ2-2, with D possibly being TRBD2 (6 bases). V shed 3 bases and J shed 0 bases, with 11 bases lying between them. Germline-derived CDR1 and CDR2 are SGHTA and FQGNSA. The CDR3 runs to 16 residues. The CDR3 DNA reads TGTGCCAGCAGCTTTATCGGGGGATCGAACACCGGGGAGCTGTTTTTT. Its protein product is CASSFIGGSNTGELFF.

The chain couples TRBV13 to TRBJ1-1; D ambiguous. The CDR3 contains 14 residues. V was pared by 3 bases and J by 1 base, with 9 bases between. Germline CDR1 PRHDT, CDR2 FYEKMQ (reference sequence). The DNA for the CDR3 is TGTGCCAGCAGCTTTATGGGAGGGAACACTGAAGCTTTCTTT. Its protein is CASSFMGGNTEAFF.

The rearrangement joins TRBV4-3 to TRBJ2-7; TRBD2 matches at 16 bases. The CDR3 totals 15 residues. Germline V CDR1 and CDR2: LGHNA, YSLEER. V lost 8 bases, J lost 7 bases, and 8 bases stayed unmatched. The CDR3: CASRGLAGGPGEQYF. CDR3 sequence (DNA): TGCGCCAGCCGGGGACTAGCGGGAGGGCCGGGGGAGCAGTACTTC.

This chain connects TRBV11-2 to TRBJ2-7; D gene ambiguous. The CDR3 is 12 amino acids. From germline, CDR1 is SGHAT and CDR2 FQNNGV. V was cut by 1 base and J by 5 bases, with 6 bases left in between. CDR3 nucleotide sequence: TGTGCCAGCAGCTTAGGATCCCACGAGCAGTACTTC. This codes for CASSLGSHEQYF.

The rearrangement joins TRBV9 to TRBJ2-3; D unclear. V was shortened by 6 bases and J by 0 bases, with 11 bases between the two germline ends. Germline V lookup: CDR1 SGDLS, CDR2 YYNGEE. This CDR3 is built from 14 residues. Here the CDR3 DNA reads TGTGCCAGCACCAGAGGTAGGAGCACAGATACGCAGTATTTT. This translates into CASTRGRSTDTQYF.

This clone was recorded only once. J is TRBJ2-7 and V is TRBV7-9; 7 nucleotides align to TRBD2. Germline-derived CDR1 and CDR2 are SEHNR and FQNEAQ (reference sequence). Trimming took 5 bases from V and 0 from J; bases not matched to a gene: 10. This CDR3 region has 16 residues. The CDR3 nucleotides read TGTGCCAGCAGCCCATTCAGCGGGATAGGCTCCTACGAGCAGTACTTC. Its protein product is CASSPFSGIGSYEQYF.

This clone was counted a single time. The chain couples TRBV6-5 to TRBJ1-1; no reliable D call. V lost 2 bases, J lost 1 base, and 5 bases lay in between. The CDR3 covers 13 residues. Germline CDR1 reads MNHEY; CDR2 reads SVGAGI. The CDR3 sequence is CASSYLANTEAFF. The CDR3 nucleotides read TGTGCCAGCAGTTACCTGGCGAACACTGAAGCTTTCTTT.

This chain uses TRBV9 with TRBJ1-4; unclear D gene. Germline-derived CDR1 and CDR2 are SGDLS and YYNGEE. Trimming took 4 bases from V and 3 from J, leaving 10 bases between them. The CDR3 has 14 residues. CDR3 nucleotides: TGTGCCAGCAGCCTAGGGATACCTAATGAAAAACTGTTTTTT. It is translated as CASSLGIPNEKLFF.

The rearrangement joins TRBV15 to TRBJ1-4; 8 bases line up with TRBD1. The germline V gene has CDR1 LNHNV and CDR2 YYDKDF (reference sequence). CDR3 length equals 17 residues. V lost 3 bases and J lost 3; bases outside the gene matches: 9. The CDR3 DNA is TGTGCCACCAGCAGCGGACAGGGCGTTAAGGCTAATGAAAAACTGTTTTTT. It translates to CATSSGQGVKANEKLFF.

The rearrangement joins TRBV2 to TRBJ2-2, with D uncertain. V shed 4 bases and J shed 3 bases, with 6 bases lying between them. Germline CDR1 reads SNHLY; CDR2 reads FYNNEI. CDR3 length: 13 residues. The CDR3 reads CASSGTYTGELFF. The CDR3 coding sequence is TGTGCCAGCAGTGGAACATACACCGGGGAGCTGTTTTTT. Complete variable domain (other parts from reference TRBV2 and TRBJ2-2): EPEVTQTPSHQVTQMGQEVILRCVPISNHLYFYWYRQILGQKVEFLVSFYNNEISEKSEIFDDQFSVERPDGSNFTLKIRSTKLEDSAMYFCASSGTYTGELFFGEGSRLTVL.

As to this clone: The same CDR3 can be traced to other DNA sequences in this sample. This chain connects TRBV9 to TRBJ1-1; D perhaps matches TRBD1 (5 bases). Between the trimmed V and J ends, which lost 0 bases and 0 bases, there was a span of 9 bases. Germline V gene sequence: CDR1 SGDLS, CDR2 YYNGEE. The CDR3 runs 15 residues. CDR3 sequence reads: CASSVGGVMNTEAFF. The CDR3 nucleotides are TGTGCCAGCAGCGTAGGAGGGGTTATGAACACTGAAGCTTTCTTT.

The rearrangement uses TRBV27 and TRBJ1-1; 7 bases match TRBD1. V trimming: 6 bases; J trimming: 8 bases; junction bases outside the gene matches: 15. Germline V gene lookup returns CDR1 MNHEY and CDR2 SMNVEV (reference sequence). This CDR3 spans 15 amino acids. CDR3 protein: CASRFLEGAYSEAFF. CDR3 bases: TGTGCCAGCAGATTCCTGGAGGGGGCTTATTCCGAAGCTTTCTTT.

The chain links TRBV9 to TRBJ2-1; no firm D call. Trimming removed 3 bases at V and 8 bases at J, with 9 bases between. The CDR3 totals 12 residues. The germline V gene has CDR1 SGDLS and CDR2 YYNGEE. CDR3: CASSARVDEQFF. As DNA, the CDR3 is TGTGCCAGCAGCGCTAGGGTCGATGAGCAGTTCTTC. The whole variable domain, remainder taken from reference TRBV9 and TRBJ2-1, is DSGVTQTPKHLITATGQRVTLRCSPRSGDLSVYWYQQSLDQGLQFLIQYYNGEERAKGNILERFSAQQFPDLHSELNLSSLELGDSALYFCASSARVDEQFFGPGTRLTVL.

The chain links TRBV13 to TRBJ2-7, with 9 positions matching TRBD1. The V and J ends lost 4 bases and 2 bases, in that order; junction bases with no gene match: 6. The length of the CDR3 is 15 residues. CDR1 PRHDT and CDR2 FYEKMQ come from the germline V gene (reference sequence). CDR3 loop: CASSWTGVLAYEQYF. The CDR3 DNA reads TGTGCCAGCAGCTGGACAGGGGTTTTGGCCTACGAGCAGTACTTC.

The chain recombines TRBV28 with TRBJ2-7; 7 bases line up with TRBD1. Germline V CDR1 and CDR2: MDHEN, SYDVKM. The CDR3 has 12 amino acids. V dropped 6 bases and J dropped 6; count of bases not matched to a gene: 5. The CDR3 here is CASRQDRLEQYF. In nucleotides, the CDR3 is TGTGCCAGCAGACAGGACAGGCTCGAGCAGTACTTC.

The J gene is TRBJ2-3, the V gene TRBV11-2, with TRBD1 identical over 8 bases. V was pared by 4 bases and J by 1 base, with 7 bases of the junction left unmatched. CDR3 length equals 16 residues. Germline V gives CDR1 SGHAT, CDR2 FQNNGV. The CDR3, as DNA: TGTGCCAGCAGCTCCCCGACAGGGGTCGGCACAGATACGCAGTATTTT. This sequence encodes CASSSPTGVGTDTQYF.

This clone was seen once. The chain employs TRBV4-3 and TRBJ2-1, with 8 bases matching TRBD2. CDR1 LGHNA and CDR2 YSLEER come from the germline V gene. V lost 0 bases and J lost 2; bases outside the gene matches: 9. The CDR3 loop spans 18 amino acids. CDR3 nucleotides: TGCGCCAGCAGCCAAGAATCCATACACGGGAGGGCCTACAATGAGCAGTTCTTC. This encodes CASSQESIHGRAYNEQFF.

For this clone: The sample has other DNA sequences that encode this CDR3 too. The rearrangement links TRBV27 to TRBJ2-7, with D hard to call. With 3 bases removed from V and 5 bases from J, the gap between germline ends came to 5 bases. The CDR3 sequence is 11 residues long. The V gene's germline CDR1 is MNHEY and CDR2 SMNVEV (reference sequence). Here the CDR3 reads CASSFGHEQYF. Written as DNA, the CDR3 is TGTGCCAGCAGTTTTGGCCACGAGCAGTACTTC.

The rearrangement joins TRBV4-1 to TRBJ2-7; 8 bases align to TRBD1. Germline V gene lookup returns CDR1 MGHRA and CDR2 YSYEKL. CDR3 length: 16 amino acids. Losses at the gene ends were 4 bases for V and 5 bases for J; bases not matched to a gene: 13. CDR3 in DNA: TGCGCCAGCAGCCCCCCCCCTGGGCAGGGGGCAAACGAGCAGTACTTC. Translation gives CASSPPPGQGANEQYF.

The rearrangement links TRBV6-1 to TRBJ2-7; tentatively, D is TRBD1 (6 bases). Germline loops: CDR1 MNHNS, CDR2 SASEGT. The CDR3 totals 14 residues. Trimming took off 4 bases at V and 0 bases at J, with 10 bases between the two ends. The CDR3 sequence is CASSATGFSYEQYF. The CDR3 DNA is TGTGCCAGCAGTGCTACAGGGTTCTCCTACGAGCAGTACTTC.

The chain links TRBV15 to TRBJ1-1; possible D gene TRBD1, 6 bases. This CDR3 has 16 amino acids. Between the trimmed V and J ends, which lost 3 bases and 1 base, there was a span of 15 bases. Germline CDR1 and CDR2: LNHNV and YYDKDF (reference sequence). In nucleotides, the CDR3 is TGTGCCACCAGCAGGGACCGTCCGGGACAGAACACTGAAGCTTTCTTT. Encoded protein: CATSRDRPGQNTEAFF.

The chain has TRBV28 and TRBJ1-2; D perhaps matches TRBD1 (5 bases). Trimming left V 6 bases short and J 4 bases short, with 15 bases between. The CDR3 has 14 residues. Germline V gene sequence: CDR1 MDHEN, CDR2 SYDVKM. DNA for the CDR3: TGTGCCAGCAGACTAGCCGGGACGAGCTATGGCTACACCTTC. It specifies CASRLAGTSYGYTF.

V is TRBV7-8 and J is TRBJ2-1; 7 bases map to TRBD2. In germline, CDR1 is SGHVS, CDR2 FQNEAQ. The CDR3 loop spans 16 amino acids. Unmatched junction bases numbered 8, after V lost 5 bases and J lost 1 base. The CDR3 bases are TGTGCCAGCAGCCCGCGAGCGGGATTGTCCTACAATGAGCAGTTCTTC. Its protein product is CASSPRAGLSYNEQFF.

The gene calls are TRBV6-5 and TRBJ1-4, with 9 nucleotides matching TRBD1. Germline CDR1 is MNHEY and CDR2 is SVGAGI. The V gene end was trimmed by 4 bases and the J gene end by 15 bases; junction bases not matched to a gene: 9. The CDR3 sequence is 13 residues long. The CDR3 sequence: CASSFGQGRLMFF. In nucleotides, the CDR3 is TGTGCCAGCAGTTTCGGACAGGGGCGATTGATGTTTTTT.

This clone occurred once. J is TRBJ2-7 and V is TRBV7-2; D may be TRBD2 (6 bases). The CDR3 has 14 residues. V was cut by 5 bases and J by 7 bases, with 18 bases left in between. Germline CDR1 is SGHTA and CDR2 is FQGNSA. The CDR3 reads CASSPKARGGEQYF. The CDR3 DNA reads as TGTGCCAGCAGCCCAAAGGCTCGGGGAGGAGAGCAGTACTTC.